This T cell receptor beta chain is drawn from a study of beta chain features in type 1 diabetes. For the study at large: The study examined 107,917,701 sorted cells across all samples.

Investigators reverse transcribed all isolated RNA, so they sequenced expressed TCRB transcripts. The average output of naive, central memory and regulatory T cell samples was approximately 3.7 million reads. TCRdb's copy holds only in-frame clones and misses some; the assay was immunoSEQ multiplex PCR. Of about 410,000 clones listed, about 15% are singletons. This clone appeared a few times. Its cognate antigen is unknown. Study observations and caveats: Within patients, naive, central memory and Treg TCRB repertoires seemed more similar than within healthy donors.

The CDR3 loop spans 14 amino acids. V lost 0 bases and J lost 9, with 15 bases in between. Per germline, CDR1 GTSNPN and CDR2 SVGIG (reference sequence). V is TRBV30 and J is TRBJ2-1, with D perhaps TRBD1 (6 bases). Sequences were obtained from naive CD4+ T cells from blood. This TCR derives from a man aged 30 to 45 in good health. This CDR3 is CAWSVLGAVGEQFF. Written as DNA, the CDR3 is TGTGCCTGGAGTGTTCTGGGGGCCGTGGGTGAGCAGTTCTTC.